This T cell receptor (beta chain) was captured in a study of early T cells in non-severe SARS-CoV-2 infection. Study-wide background: Chains stayed unpaired after sequencing of bulk RNA from unsorted whole blood.

Study-wide findings and caveats: The matching step, a VDJdb search, favored anti-spike CD8 responses and missed private and CD4 specificities.

The germline V gene encodes CDR1 SGDLS and CDR2 YYNGEE. This CDR3 has 13 amino acids. The germline V and J ends were trimmed by 4 bases and 7 bases, with 12 bases remaining between them. Individually, cDNA molecules had unique molecular identifiers attached to them. TCRdb reprocessed the 5' RACE reads via MiXCR and lists one record per CDR3 protein. The profile shows about 21,000 distinct CDR3 sequences, roughly 5.6% of them singletons. This clonotype was seen a handful of times. The antigen is unknown. The sample here was whole blood, taken at baseline. J is TRBJ1-5 and V is TRBV9; D is possibly TRBD1 (6 bases). The receptor was isolated from an adult who was a healthcare worker with PCR-confirmed SARS-CoV-2 infection or an uninfected control (not recorded which). The CDR3 DNA is TGTGCCAGCAGCTTACAGGGTTCCCAGCCCCAGCATTTT. The encoded protein is CASSLQGSQPQHF.